The TCR beta chain described here comes from a study of CD8+ T cells in alopecia areata listed by TCRdb under 2018. Concerning the study at large: The treated patients, all with moderate-to-severe alopecia areata, were enrolled in an open-label pilot trial of oral tofacitinib given at 5 to 10 mg twice daily. RNA came from the PAXgene miRNA kit for fixed scalp, the miRNeasy kit for PBMCs, and the RNeasy kit for mouse skin. Scalp clonality was compared across normal scalp (n=4), patchy alopecia areata scalp (n=8), and alopecia totalis/universalis scalp (n=8). Tofacitinib was given for 6 to 18 months, followed by 6 months of follow-up off drug to assess delayed response and recurrence. Tofacitinib-treated patients had biopsies at baseline and at 4 and 24 weeks of treatment, with a later scalp biopsy in several patients. To study T cell clonal expansion in alopecia areata, the researchers applied high-throughput TCRbeta sequencing to both the C3H/HeJ mouse model and human patients. TCRbeta CDR3 regions were amplified by immunoSEQ multiplex PCR using 35 Vbeta forward and 13 Jbeta reverse primers. In humans, TCRbeta sequencing was performed on scalp tissue and on sorted CD4+ and CD8+ peripheral blood T cells from healthy controls and from patients with patchy or totalis/universalis alopecia areata.

Overall results and qualifications from the work: Scalp TCR repertoire analysis is complicated because resident alphabeta T cells in normal human skin are also sequenced, whereas mouse skin is dominated by gammadelta T cells. Compared with mice, TCR sequences shared between patients were less clear, possibly partly because of HLA diversity across the patient population. Higher clonality and more expanded CD8+ clones were observed in lesional scalp than in normal scalp, particularly in alopecia totalis/universalis, a finding suggestive of antigenic drive.

This specimen's time point label, per the study, means: baseline before oral tofacitinib. Lesional scalp punch biopsies and peripheral blood were obtained from alopecia areata patients. PBMCs were isolated by density centrifugation and stained for CD3, CD4 and CD8, after which CD4+ and CD8+ T cells were sorted on a FACSAria. Library generation was performed with the immunoSEQ multiplex PCR assay. For TCR sequencing, RNA was extracted from every sample and reverse transcribed into cDNA to serve as template. SuperScript III was used for first-strand cDNA synthesis, primed with a 2:1 mix of oligo-dT and random hexamers. A synthetic immune receptor repertoire was used to measure amplification bias, and any remaining bias was corrected computationally. The paper's data handling went like this. Raw reads were preprocessed to remove errors, and CDR3 was defined according to IMGT conventions as the region from the conserved cysteine to phenylalanine. Clonality was computed by normalizing Shannon entropy by log2 of the number of productive unique TCRs and subtracting the result from 1. CD4 or CD8 identity of scalp clones was inferred by cross-referencing scalp TCRbeta sequences with sorted blood CD4 and CD8 repertoires. Sourced from immuneACCESS, this table was stored by TCRdb with only in-frame sequences that have V and J called. A share of the clones is absent; for the studies checked, an unresolved V gene accounts for under half, and the remainder has no known explanation. D and trimming were read from the DNA, whereas the V and J calls and clone size are those reported in that table. This sample holds 65,000 to 75,000 clones; roughly 44% were observed only once. The top ten clones comprise 17% of the sample.

For this clone: The antigen it recognizes is unknown. It has no much larger one-base neighbor in the sample; base qualities were not kept.

Including the terminal cysteine and phenylalanine, the CDR3 comprises 14 residues. Here the CDR3 DNA is all that survives: 42 bases in frame from base 1. The V end loses 2 bases and the J end loses 0 bases, and a stretch of 8 bases separates them. In the germline V gene, CDR1 corresponds to SGDLS and CDR2 to YYNGEE. The input for sequencing was CD8+ T cells sorted from blood, taken at week 0. The receptor's source is a human donor with alopecia areata. Recombination connected TRBV9 to TRBJ2-5; a weak D assignment points to TRBD1 (5 bases agree). CDR3 loop: CASSVSGNQETQYF. Read as DNA, the sequence is TGTGCCAGCAGCGTCTCAGGGAACCAAGAGACCCAGTACTTC.